The 24 T cell receptor beta chains in this list originate from one sample, sequenced in a study of glioma-infiltrating T cells. Using RNA template, CDR3s of TCR alpha and beta were amplified with iRepertoire arm-PCR. TCRdb redid the calling of the multiplex PCR reads with MiXCR, one entry per CDR3 protein. The data hold fewer than 500,000 distinct CDR3 sequences, with 41% observed a single time. Material: glioma tissue, nonneoplastic brain tissue, or PBMCs (not recorded which). These receptors all stem from a human donor with low-grade glioma or glioblastoma, undergoing nonglioma brain surgery, or in good health (not recorded which).

In its sample, this clonotype was seen a few times. The chain joins TRBV15 to TRBJ1-4; D unresolved. The CDR3 consists of 14 residues. V gave up 3 bases and J gave up 3 bases, with 8 bases separating them. The germline V gene encodes CDR1 LNHNV and CDR2 YYDKDF (reference sequence). The CDR3 reads CATSRDQANEKLFF. In nucleotides, the CDR3 is TGTGCCACCAGCAGGGACCAGGCTAATGAAAAACTGTTTTTT.

Concerning this clonotype itself: One end of the junction fails to match germline, which may point to a read error. The chain links TRBV6-2 or TRBV6-3 to TRBJ2-5; no firm D call. Germline CDR1 is MNHEY and CDR2 is SVGEGT. There are 12 residues in the CDR3. For the CDR3, the DNA is TGTGCCATCAGTGGGGTCCCAGAGACCCAGTACTTC. As protein: CAISGVPETQYF.

This clonotype was seen a handful of times. As DNA, the CDR3 is TGTGCCAGCAGCTTAGCCGATCCCAGGGGAGGTGGCTACACCTTC. It codes for CASSLADPRGGGYTF. V is TRBV7-8 and J is TRBJ1-2, with D perhaps TRBD1 (6 bases). Germline loops: CDR1 SGHVS, CDR2 FQNEAQ. The CDR3 consists of 15 residues. V was trimmed by 0 bases and J by 7 bases, leaving 15 bases between them.

This clonotype was seen many times. The V and J genes are TRBV6-5 and TRBJ1-4, with D unclear. The CDR3 spans 15 residues. Trimming removed 2 bases from V and 5 bases from J, with 12 bases in between. CDR1 and CDR2 from the germline V gene are MNHEY and SVGAGI. The CDR3 spells CASSYQRLQNEKLFF. The CDR3 DNA reads TGTGCCAGCAGTTACCAGCGTCTGCAGAATGAAAAACTGTTTTTT.

About this clonotype itself: The CDR3 carries no conserved terminal phenylalanine or tryptophan, so it likely arises from a read error. The chain couples TRBV27 to TRBJ2-7; D gene ambiguous. CDR3 length equals 14 residues. Trimming removed 4 bases at V and 0 bases at J, with 10 bases between. Germline CDR1 MNHEY, CDR2 SMNVEV (reference sequence). The CDR3 DNA is TGTGCCAGCAGTTACTGGGATGGCTCCTACGAGCAGTACCTC. Translating it yields CASSYWDGSYEQYL.

This clonotype turned up a few times. The genes are TRBV4-1 and TRBJ2-7, with D unresolved. The CDR3 sequence is 14 residues long. Trimming shortened V by 1 base and J by 7 bases, and 14 bases separated the two germline ends. The germline gives CDR1 MGHRA, CDR2 YSYEKL. The CDR3 loop is CASSQVSVEFEQYF. The DNA of the CDR3 is TGCGCCAGCAGCCAAGTCAGCGTAGAGTTTGAGCAGTACTTC.

The chain carries TRBV11-2 and TRBJ1-5; D possibly corresponds to TRBD1 (6 bases). Germline V gives CDR1 SGHAT, CDR2 FQNNGV. CDR3 length equals 17 residues. V was trimmed by 0 bases and J by 6 bases, leaving 18 bases between them. CDR3 nucleotides: TGTGCCAGCAGCTTAGACGGGGGTGGGGGGGCAGCTCAGCCCCAGCATTTT. Its protein product is CASSLDGGGGAAQPQHF.

This clonotype was picked up a small number of times. The chain links TRBV20-1 to TRBJ2-1; possible D gene TRBD1, 5 bases. Germline-derived CDR1 and CDR2 are DFQATT and SNEGSKA (reference sequence). This CDR3 spans 15 amino acids. The V and J ends lost 6 bases and 0 bases respectively, with 15 bases between them. The CDR3 sequence: CSARPDSSSYNEQFF. As DNA, the CDR3 is TGCAGTGCCCGTCCTGACAGTAGCTCCTACAATGAGCAGTTCTTC.

The chain combines TRBV6-2 or TRBV6-3 with TRBJ2-5; TRBD1 aligns across 7 bases. The CDR3 is made up of 14 amino acids. V was clipped by 3 bases and J by 5 bases; unmatched bases: 6. The V gene's germline CDR1 is MNHEY and CDR2 SVGEGT. The CDR3 here is CASSYPGGVETQYF. CDR3 sequence (DNA): TGTGCCAGCAGTTATCCAGGGGGTGTCGAGACCCAGTACTTC.

The genes are TRBV4-1 and TRBJ1-1; TRBD1 might be the D (6 bases). The CDR3 loop spans 14 amino acids. Germline V gene lookup returns CDR1 MGHRA and CDR2 YSYEKL. Between the trimmed V and J ends, which lost 3 bases and 8 bases, there was a span of 16 bases. CDR3 protein: CASSQGTPAGEAFF. CDR3 coding DNA: TGCGCCAGCAGCCAGGGGACACCAGCGGGGGAAGCTTTCTTT.

V is TRBV27 and J is TRBJ1-6; D unresolved. V dropped 5 bases and J dropped 6 bases, with 20 bases sitting between them. The CDR3 extends over 17 amino acids. The V gene's germline CDR1 is MNHEY and CDR2 SMNVEV (reference sequence). The CDR3 loop reads CASSTYYRGRANSPLHF. CDR3 DNA sequence: TGTGCCAGCAGTACCTACTACCGGGGAAGAGCTAATTCACCCCTCCACTTT.

The chain joins TRBV28 to TRBJ2-7; D is possibly TRBD2 (5 bases). CDR3 length: 15 residues. Germline V CDR1 and CDR2: MDHEN, SYDVKM. The V gene lost 8 bases and the J gene lost 4 bases, with 21 bases spanning the gap. CDR3 DNA: TGTGCCAGCCGACCCCAGCAGGCCGGGATTTACGAGCAGTACTTC. This translates into CASRPQQAGIYEQYF.

The count of this clonotype is one. This may be a read error, as it is one base from a much larger clone. The chain combines TRBV15 with TRBJ2-3; D is tentatively TRBD1 or TRBD2 (5 bases each). The CDR3 consists of 16 residues. Germline V gene sequence: CDR1 LNHNV, CDR2 YYDKDF (reference sequence). V was clipped by 5 bases and J by 0 bases, with 15 bases between them. CDR3 amino acids: CATSPVGTTSTDTQYF. The CDR3 coding sequence is TGTGCCACCAGCCCTGTCGGGACCACTAGCACAGATACGCAGTATTTT.

The rearrangement uses TRBV19 and TRBJ2-5; D could derive from TRBD1 or TRBD2 (5 bases each). This CDR3 is built from 13 residues. Trimming cost V 6 bases and J 5 bases, with 13 bases left between them. The V gene's germline CDR1 is LNHDA and CDR2 SQIVND (reference sequence). The CDR3 loop reads CASSPPGPETQYF. The CDR3 DNA reads TGTGCCAGTAGCCCTCCGGGACCCGAGACCCAGTACTTC.

This chain joins TRBV7-9 and TRBJ2-5; D possibly corresponds to TRBD1 (5 bases). V lost 3 bases and J lost 5, with 10 bases in between. This CDR3 is 13 amino acids long. Germline V gene sequence: CDR1 SEHNR, CDR2 FQNEAQ (reference sequence). The CDR3 bases are TGTGCCAGCAGCTTCGCAGGGTGGGAGACCCAGTACTTC. Amino acid sequence: CASSFAGWETQYF.

The V gene is TRBV28, the J gene TRBJ2-1; 7 nucleotides line up with TRBD2. Germline V gene sequence: CDR1 MDHEN, CDR2 SYDVKM. Germline trimming cut 6 bases from V and 0 bases from J; bases unmatched to any gene: 8. CDR3 length: 16 amino acids. CDR3 sequence reads: CASSTASGSSYNEQFF. CDR3 in DNA: TGTGCCAGCAGCACAGCTAGCGGAAGCTCCTACAATGAGCAGTTCTTC.

The chain is built from TRBV20-1 and TRBJ2-1; 7 nucleotides align to TRBD1. J gave up 11 bases and V 4 bases, and 17 bases lay outside the gene matches. From germline, CDR1 is DFQATT and CDR2 SNEGSKA (reference sequence). This CDR3 has 15 residues. CDR3: CSATAPARGIFQQFF. In nucleotides, the CDR3 is TGCAGTGCTACCGCCCCTGCCAGGGGGATTTTCCAGCAGTTCTTC.

This clonotype has ten or more counts. The chain has TRBV6-2 or TRBV6-3 and TRBJ2-7, with D maybe TRBD2 (7 bases). Trimming left V 0 bases short and J 5 bases short, with 14 bases between. Germline V CDR1 and CDR2: MNHEY, SVGEGT. CDR3 length: 15 residues. DNA for the CDR3: TGTGCCAGCAGTTACTCGAGTGGGGGGGGCCACGAGCAGTACTTC. Translated: CASSYSSGGGHEQYF.

This clonotype was detected ten times or more. The chain uses TRBV6-2 or TRBV6-3 and TRBJ1-2, with D possibly TRBD1 on 6 matching bases. V was shortened by 5 bases and J by 2 bases, with 9 bases between the two germline ends. The germline gives CDR1 MNHEY, CDR2 SVGEGT. CDR3 length equals 13 residues. The CDR3 reads CASSTTGNYGYTF. The CDR3 nucleotides read TGTGCCAGCAGTACGACAGGCAACTATGGCTACACCTTC.

About this clonotype itself: This could be a read error, since a much larger clone is one nucleotide away. The chain combines TRBV28 with TRBJ1-2, with D hard to call. CDR1 and CDR2 from the germline V gene are MDHEN and SYDVKM. The CDR3 runs to 13 residues. V lost 2 bases and J 6 bases, leaving 10 bases between the germline ends. The CDR3 bases are TGTGCCAGCAGTTTAGTGCATAAAGATGGCTACACCTTC. Translation: CASSLVHKDGYTF.

This clonotype has ten or more counts. The chain joins TRBV28 to TRBJ1-4, with unresolved D. V shed 2 bases and J shed 3 bases, with 13 bases lying between them. The V gene's germline CDR1 is MDHEN and CDR2 SYDVKM. The CDR3 extends over 16 amino acids. CDR3 nucleotide sequence: TGTGCCAGCAGTTTACTTAAAGTGTCTGCTAATGAAAAACTGTTTTTT. As protein: CASSLLKVSANEKLFF.

This clonotype was counted a few times. This chain links TRBV20-1 with TRBJ2-1, with D perhaps matching TRBD1 or TRBD2 (5 bases each). V was clipped by 1 base and J by 5 bases, with 12 bases between them. Germline lookup yields CDR1 DFQATT and CDR2 SNEGSKA (reference sequence). The CDR3 totals 14 residues. DNA for the CDR3: TGCAGTGCTAGAGCCCGCCTGGGGGACAATGAGCAGTTCTTC. It is translated as CSARARLGDNEQFF.

This chain uses TRBV6-4 with TRBJ2-3; 8 bases match TRBD2. V trimming: 6 bases; J trimming: 2 bases; junction bases outside the gene matches: 10. Per germline, CDR1 MRHNA and CDR2 SNTAGT. The CDR3 spans 16 residues. The CDR3 nucleotides read TGTGCCAGCAGCCCCCAAGAGCGGGGGCTCACAGATACGCAGTATTTT. It encodes CASSPQERGLTDTQYF.

The chain joins TRBV27 to TRBJ2-5, with 8 positions matching TRBD2. V was clipped by 2 bases and J by 6 bases; unmatched bases: 14. The CDR3 sequence is 17 residues long. Germline values: CDR1 MNHEY, CDR2 SMNVEV (reference sequence). The CDR3 nucleotides are TGTGCCAGCAGTTTAGGCCCGCTCCCAGCGGGAGAACAGACCCAGTACTTC. Translating it yields CASSLGPLPAGEQTQYF.